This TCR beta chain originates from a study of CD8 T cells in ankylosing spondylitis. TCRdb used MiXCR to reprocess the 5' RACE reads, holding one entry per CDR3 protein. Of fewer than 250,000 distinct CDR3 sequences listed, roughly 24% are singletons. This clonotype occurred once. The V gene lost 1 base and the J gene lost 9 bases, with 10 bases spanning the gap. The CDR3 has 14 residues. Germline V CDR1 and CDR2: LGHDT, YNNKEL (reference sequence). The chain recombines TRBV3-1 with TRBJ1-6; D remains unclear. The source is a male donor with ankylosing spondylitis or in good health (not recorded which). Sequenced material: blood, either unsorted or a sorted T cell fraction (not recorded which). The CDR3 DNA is TGTGCCAGCAGCCAAGTCGCCGGTGGTTCACCCCTCCACTTT. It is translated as CASSQVAGGSPLHF.